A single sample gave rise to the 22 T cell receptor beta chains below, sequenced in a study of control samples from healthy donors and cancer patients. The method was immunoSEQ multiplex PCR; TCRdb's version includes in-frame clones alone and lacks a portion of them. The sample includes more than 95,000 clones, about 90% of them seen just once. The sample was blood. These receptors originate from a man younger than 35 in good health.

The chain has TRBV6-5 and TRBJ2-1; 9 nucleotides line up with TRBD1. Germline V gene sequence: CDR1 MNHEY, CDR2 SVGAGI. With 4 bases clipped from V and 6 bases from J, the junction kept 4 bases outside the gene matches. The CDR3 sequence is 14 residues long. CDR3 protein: CASSSDRGFNEQFF. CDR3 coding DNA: TGTGCCAGCAGTTCGGACAGGGGATTCAATGAGCAGTTCTTC.

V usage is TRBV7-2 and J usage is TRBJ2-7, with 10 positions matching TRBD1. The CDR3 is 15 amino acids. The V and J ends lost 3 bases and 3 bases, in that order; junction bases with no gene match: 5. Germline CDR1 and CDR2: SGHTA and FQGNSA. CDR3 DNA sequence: TGTGCCAGCAGCTTTCGACAGGGGGCTAGCTACGAGCAGTACTTC. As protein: CASSFRQGASYEQYF.

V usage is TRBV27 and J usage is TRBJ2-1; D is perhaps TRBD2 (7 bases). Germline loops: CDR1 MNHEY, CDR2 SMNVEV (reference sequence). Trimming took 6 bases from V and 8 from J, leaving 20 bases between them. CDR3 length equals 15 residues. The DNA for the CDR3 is TGTGCCAGCAGACCCCTAGCGGAACCAGGGGATGAGCAGTTCTTC. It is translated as CASRPLAEPGDEQFF.

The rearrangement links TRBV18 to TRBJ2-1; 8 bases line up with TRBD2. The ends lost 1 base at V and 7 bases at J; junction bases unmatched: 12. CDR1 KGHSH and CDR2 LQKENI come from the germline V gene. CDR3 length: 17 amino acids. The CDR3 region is CASSPLPPAGAGNEQFF. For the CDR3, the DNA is TGTGCCAGCTCACCACTACCACCAGCGGGAGCAGGTAATGAGCAGTTCTTC.

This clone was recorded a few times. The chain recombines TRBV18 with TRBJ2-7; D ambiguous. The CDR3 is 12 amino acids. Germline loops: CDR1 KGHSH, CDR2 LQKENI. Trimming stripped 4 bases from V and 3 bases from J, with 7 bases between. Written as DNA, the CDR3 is TGTGCCAGCTCACTGGAACGCTACGAGCAGTACTTC. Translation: CASSLERYEQYF.

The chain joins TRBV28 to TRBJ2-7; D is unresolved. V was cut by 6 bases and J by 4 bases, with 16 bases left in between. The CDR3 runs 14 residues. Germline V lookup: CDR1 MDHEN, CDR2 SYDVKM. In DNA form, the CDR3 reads TGTGCCAGCAGCCTGGTGGTGGGCGCATACGAGCAGTACTTC. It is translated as CASSLVVGAYEQYF. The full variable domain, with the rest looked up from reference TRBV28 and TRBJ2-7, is DVKVTQSSRYLVKRTGEKVFLECVQDMDHENMFWYRQDPGLGLRLIYFSYDVKMKEKGDIPEGYSVSREKKERFSLILESASTNQTSMYLCASSLVVGAYEQYFGPGTRLTVT.

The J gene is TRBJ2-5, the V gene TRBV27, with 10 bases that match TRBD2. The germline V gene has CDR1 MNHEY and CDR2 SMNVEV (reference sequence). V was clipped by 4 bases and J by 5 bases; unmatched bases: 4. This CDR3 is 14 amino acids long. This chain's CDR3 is CASSSSGSGETQYF. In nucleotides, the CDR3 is TGTGCCAGCAGTTCTAGCGGGAGTGGCGAGACCCAGTACTTC.

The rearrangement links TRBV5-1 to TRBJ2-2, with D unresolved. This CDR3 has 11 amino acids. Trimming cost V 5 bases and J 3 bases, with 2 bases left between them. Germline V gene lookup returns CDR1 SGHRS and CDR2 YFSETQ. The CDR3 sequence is CASRDTGELFF. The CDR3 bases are TGCGCCAGCAGGGACACCGGGGAGCTGTTTTTT.

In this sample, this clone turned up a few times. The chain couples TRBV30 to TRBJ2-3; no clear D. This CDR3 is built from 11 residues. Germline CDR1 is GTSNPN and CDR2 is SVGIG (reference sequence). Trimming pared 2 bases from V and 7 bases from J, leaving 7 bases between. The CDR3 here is CAWSPSNTQYF. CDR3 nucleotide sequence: TGTGCCTGGAGTCCCTCGAATACGCAGTATTTT.

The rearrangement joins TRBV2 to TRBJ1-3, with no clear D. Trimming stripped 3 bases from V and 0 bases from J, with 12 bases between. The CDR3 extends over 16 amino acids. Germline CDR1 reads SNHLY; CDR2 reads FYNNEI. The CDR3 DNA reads TGTGCCAGCAGTGAGTGGGAAGCCCCCTCTGGAAACACCATATATTTT. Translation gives CASSEWEAPSGNTIYF. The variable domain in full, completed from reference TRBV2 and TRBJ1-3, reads EPEVTQTPSHQVTQMGQEVILRCVPISNHLYFYWYRQILGQKVEFLVSFYNNEISEKSEIFDDQFSVERPDGSNFTLKIRSTKLEDSAMYFCASSEWEAPSGNTIYFGEGSWLTVV.

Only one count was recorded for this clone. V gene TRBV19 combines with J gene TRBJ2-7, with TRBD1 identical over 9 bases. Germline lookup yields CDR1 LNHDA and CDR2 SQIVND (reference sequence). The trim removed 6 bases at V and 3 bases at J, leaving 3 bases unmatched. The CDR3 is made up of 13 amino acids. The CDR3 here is CASRDRGYYEQYF. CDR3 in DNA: TGTGCCAGTAGGGACAGGGGATACTACGAGCAGTACTTC.

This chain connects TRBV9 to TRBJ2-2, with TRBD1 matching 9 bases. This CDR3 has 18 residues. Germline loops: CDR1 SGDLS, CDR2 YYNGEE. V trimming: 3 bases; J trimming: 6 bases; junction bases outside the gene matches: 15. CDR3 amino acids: CASSGVPGQGASSGELFF. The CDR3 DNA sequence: TGTGCCAGCAGCGGAGTCCCGGGACAGGGAGCATCCTCCGGGGAGCTGTTTTTT. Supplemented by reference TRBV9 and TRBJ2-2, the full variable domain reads DSGVTQTPKHLITATGQRVTLRCSPRSGDLSVYWYQQSLDQGLQFLIQYYNGEERAKGNILERFSAQQFPDLHSELNLSSLELGDSALYFCASSGVPGQGASSGELFFGEGSRLTVL.

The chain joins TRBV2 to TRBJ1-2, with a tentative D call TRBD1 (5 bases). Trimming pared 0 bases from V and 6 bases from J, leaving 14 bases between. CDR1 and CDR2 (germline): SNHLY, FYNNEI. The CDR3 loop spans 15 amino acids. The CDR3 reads CASSEAISGLHGYTF. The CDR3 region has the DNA TGTGCCAGCAGTGAAGCCATTTCAGGGCTCCATGGCTACACCTTC.

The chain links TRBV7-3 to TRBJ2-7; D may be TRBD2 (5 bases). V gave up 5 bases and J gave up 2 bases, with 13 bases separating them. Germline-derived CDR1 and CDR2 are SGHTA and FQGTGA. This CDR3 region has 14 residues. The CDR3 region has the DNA TGTGCCAGCAGCCCCGGACTGGCGGCCTACGAGCAGTACTTC. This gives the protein CASSPGLAAYEQYF.

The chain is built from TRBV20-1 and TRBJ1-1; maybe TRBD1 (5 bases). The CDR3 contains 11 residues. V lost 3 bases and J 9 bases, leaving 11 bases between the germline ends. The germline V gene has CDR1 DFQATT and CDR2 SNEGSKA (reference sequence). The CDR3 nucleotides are TGCAGTGCTAGCCCGGGGGACCAAGCTTTCTTT. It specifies CSASPGDQAFF.

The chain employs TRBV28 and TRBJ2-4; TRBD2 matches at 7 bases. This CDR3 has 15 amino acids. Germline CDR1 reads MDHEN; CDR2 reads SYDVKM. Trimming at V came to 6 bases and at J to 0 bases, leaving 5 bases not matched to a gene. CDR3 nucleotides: TGTGCCAGCAGGGGGGGAGGGCTAGCCAAAAACATTCAGTACTTC. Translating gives CASRGGGLAKNIQYF.

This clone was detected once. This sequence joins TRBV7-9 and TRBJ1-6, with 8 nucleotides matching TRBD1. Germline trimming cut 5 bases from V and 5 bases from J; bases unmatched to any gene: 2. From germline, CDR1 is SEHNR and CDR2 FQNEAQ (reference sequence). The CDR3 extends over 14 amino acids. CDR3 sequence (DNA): TGTGCCAGCAGCGGACAGGGTGATAATTCACCCCTCCACTTT. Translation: CASSGQGDNSPLHF.

The CDR3 loop reads CASSLGGGRAPDTQYF. CDR3 DNA sequence: TGTGCCAGCAGCTTGGGGGGAGGGAGGGCCCCAGATACGCAGTATTTT. V and J are TRBV5-4 and TRBJ2-3; 7 bases fit TRBD2. The CDR3 runs 16 residues. Germline CDR1 is SGHNT and CDR2 is YYREEE (reference sequence). The V segment lost 0 bases and the J segment 4 bases; nucleotides outside the gene matches: 8. The variable domain in full, completed from reference TRBV5-4 and TRBJ2-3, reads ETGVTQSPTHLIKTRGQQVTLRCSSQSGHNTVSWYQQALGQGPQFIFQYYREEENGRGNFPPRFSGLQFPNYSSELNVNALELDDSALYLCASSLGGGRAPDTQYFGPGTRLTVL.

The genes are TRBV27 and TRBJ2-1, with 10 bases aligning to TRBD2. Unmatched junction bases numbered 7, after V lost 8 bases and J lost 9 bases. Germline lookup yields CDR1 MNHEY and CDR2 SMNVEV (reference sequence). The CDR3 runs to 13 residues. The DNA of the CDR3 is TGTGCCAGCCGGAATAGCGGGAGGTTTGAGCAGTTCTTC. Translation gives CASRNSGRFEQFF.

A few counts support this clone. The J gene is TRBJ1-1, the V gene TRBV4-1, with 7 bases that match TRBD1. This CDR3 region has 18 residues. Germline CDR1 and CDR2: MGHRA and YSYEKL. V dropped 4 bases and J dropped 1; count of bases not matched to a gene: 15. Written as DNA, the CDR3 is TGCGCCAGCAGCCCCTCGGTTACCGAGGGGGCGACGAACACTGAAGCTTTCTTT. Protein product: CASSPSVTEGATNTEAFF.

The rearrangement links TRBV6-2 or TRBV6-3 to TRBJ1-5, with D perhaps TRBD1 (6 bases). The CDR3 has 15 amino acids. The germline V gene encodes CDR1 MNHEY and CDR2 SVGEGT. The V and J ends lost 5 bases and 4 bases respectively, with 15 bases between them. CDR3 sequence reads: CASSPTGFVNQPQHF. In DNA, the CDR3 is TGTGCCAGCAGTCCGACAGGCTTCGTTAATCAGCCCCAGCATTTT.

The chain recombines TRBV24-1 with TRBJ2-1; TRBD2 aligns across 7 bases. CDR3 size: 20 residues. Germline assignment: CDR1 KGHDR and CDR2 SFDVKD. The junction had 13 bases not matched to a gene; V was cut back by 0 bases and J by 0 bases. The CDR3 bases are TGTGCCACCAGTGATTTGCGACTCGCGGCTAGCGGAAACTCCTACAATGAGCAGTTCTTC. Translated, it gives CATSDLRLAASGNSYNEQFF.